Given below is one T cell receptor beta chain in context. This CDR3 has 16 residues. V lost 3 bases and J lost 5, with 19 bases in between. Germline CDR1 SEHNR, CDR2 FQNEAQ (reference sequence). This entry comes from a study of blood T cell repertoires in COVID-19. The method was immunoSEQ multiplex PCR; TCRdb's version includes in-frame clones alone and lacks a portion of them. The profile shows about 320,000 clones, 88% of them singletons. Sample: peripheral blood. The chain joins TRBV7-9 to TRBJ1-1, with a possible D match to TRBD1 (6 bases). This receptor was obtained from a young woman with COVID-19, enrolled during active disease. CDR3 in amino acids: CASSFPRGTIVTEAFF. In nucleotides, the CDR3 is TGTGCCAGCAGCTTCCCAAGGGGGACTATAGTTACTGAAGCTTTCTTT.